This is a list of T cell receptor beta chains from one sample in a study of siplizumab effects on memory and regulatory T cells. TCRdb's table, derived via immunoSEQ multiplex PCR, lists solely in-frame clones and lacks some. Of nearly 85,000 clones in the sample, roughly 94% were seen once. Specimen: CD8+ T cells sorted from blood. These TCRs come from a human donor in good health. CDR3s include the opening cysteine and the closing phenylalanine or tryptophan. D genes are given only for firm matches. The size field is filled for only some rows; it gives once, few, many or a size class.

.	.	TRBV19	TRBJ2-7	CASSIPQDGVDEQYF	TGTGCCAGTAGTATACCGCAGGACGGGGTGGACGAGCAGTACTTC
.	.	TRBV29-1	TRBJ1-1	CSVGEGFTEAFF	TGCAGCGTTGGGGAGGGATTCACTGAAGCTTTCTTT
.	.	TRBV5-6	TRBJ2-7	CASSQRQAYEQYF	TGTGCCAGCAGCCAACGACAGGCATACGAGCAGTACTTC
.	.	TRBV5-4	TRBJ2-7	CASSFGTGAYEQYF	TGTGCCAGCAGCTTCGGGACTGGAGCCTACGAGCAGTACTTC
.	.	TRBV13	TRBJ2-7	CASSPDRYYEQYF	TGTGCCAGCAGCCCGGACAGATACTACGAGCAGTACTTC
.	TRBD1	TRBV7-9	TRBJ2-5	CASSLRQGARETQYF	TGTGCCAGCAGCTTACGACAGGGGGCCAGAGAGACCCAGTACTTC
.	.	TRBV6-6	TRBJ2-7	CASSFPGTWGEQYF	TGTGCCAGCAGTTTTCCCGGGACTTGGGGCGAGCAGTACTTC
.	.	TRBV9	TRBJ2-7	CASSVVPGVEQYF	TGTGCCAGCAGCGTAGTTCCGGGGGTCGAGCAGTACTTC
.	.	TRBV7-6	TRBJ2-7	CASSGNHYEQYF	TGTGCCAGCAGCGGGAACCACTACGAGCAGTACTTC
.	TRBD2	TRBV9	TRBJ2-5	CASSVSGGRAETQYF	TGTGCCAGCAGCGTCTCGGGCGGGAGGGCTGAGACCCAGTACTTC
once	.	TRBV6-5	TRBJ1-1	CASSSGLTTEAFF	TGTGCCAGCAGTTCGGGACTAACCACTGAAGCTTTCTTT
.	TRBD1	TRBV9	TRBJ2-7	CASGATGGSYEQYF	TGTGCCAGCGGCGCGACAGGGGGTTCCTACGAGCAGTACTTC
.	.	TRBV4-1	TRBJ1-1	CASSQVPGDTEAFF	TGCGCCAGCAGCCAAGTGCCTGGGGACACTGAAGCTTTCTTT
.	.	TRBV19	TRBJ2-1	CASSSRTGDNEQFF	TGTGCCAGTAGTTCCAGGACTGGGGACAATGAGCAGTTCTTC
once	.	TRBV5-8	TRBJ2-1	CASSPGTPLNEQFF	TGTGCCAGCAGCCCGGGTACCCCTCTGAATGAGCAGTTCTTC
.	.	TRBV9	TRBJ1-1	CASSVDYGDTEAFF	TGTGCCAGCAGCGTAGACTACGGAGACACTGAAGCTTTCTTT
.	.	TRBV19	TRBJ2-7	CASSPDLGEPYEQYF	TGTGCCAGTAGCCCAGACCTAGGCGAGCCCTACGAGCAGTACTTC
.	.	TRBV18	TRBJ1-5	CASSPTDNQPQHF	TGTGCCAGCTCACCAACCGACAATCAGCCCCAGCATTTT
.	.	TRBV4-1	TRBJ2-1	CASSPLEGGIYNEQFF	TGCGCCAGCAGCCCCTTGGAGGGCGGGATCTACAATGAGCAGTTCTTC
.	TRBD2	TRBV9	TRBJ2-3	CASSHSNSGTSGPTDTQYF	TGTGCCAGCAGCCACTCCAATTCCGGGACTAGCGGGCCGACAGATACGCAGTATTTT
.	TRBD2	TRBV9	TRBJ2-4	CASSGRAGVTKNIQYF	TGTGCCAGCAGCGGCCGGGCGGGAGTGACCAAAAACATTCAGTACTTC
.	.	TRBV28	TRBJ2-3	CASRPFTRADTQYF	TGTGCCAGCAGACCTTTCACTAGGGCAGATACGCAGTATTTT
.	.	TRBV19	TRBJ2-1	CASGWTKSSYNEQFF	TGTGCCAGTGGTTGGACAAAGAGCTCCTACAATGAGCAGTTCTTC
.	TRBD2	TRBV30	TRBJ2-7	CAWSVWREGSYEQYF	TGTGCCTGGAGTGTTTGGCGGGAGGGCTCCTACGAGCAGTACTTC
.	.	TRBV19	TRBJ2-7	CASSAGTVYEQYF	TGTGCCAGTAGTGCTGGGACGGTTTACGAGCAGTACTTC
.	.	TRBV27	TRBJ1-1	CASSLMGGPEAFF	TGTGCCAGCAGTTTAATGGGCGGCCCTGAAGCTTTCTTT
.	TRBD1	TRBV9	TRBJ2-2	CASSQGQGITGELFF	TGTGCCAGCAGCCAAGGACAGGGGATCACCGGGGAGCTGTTTTTT
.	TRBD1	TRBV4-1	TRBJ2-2	CATRQGLTGELFF	TGCGCCACCCGACAGGGTCTGACCGGGGAGCTGTTTTTT
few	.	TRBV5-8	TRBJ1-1	CASREEGAEAFF	TGTGCCAGCAGGGAGGAGGGCGCTGAAGCTTTCTTT
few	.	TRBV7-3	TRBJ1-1	CASSFYSNTEAFF	TGTGCCAGCAGCTTCTACAGTAACACTGAAGCTTTCTTT
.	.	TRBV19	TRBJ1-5	CASSISAGPYNQPQHF	TGTGCCAGTAGTATAAGCGCTGGACCCTACAACCAGCCCCAGCATTTT
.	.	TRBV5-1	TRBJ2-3	CASSRTLTGGTDTQYF	TGCGCCAGCAGCAGGACACTTACCGGAGGCACAGATACGCAGTATTTT
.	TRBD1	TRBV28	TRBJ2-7	CASSTAGQAPPRKQYF	TGTGCCAGCAGCACCGCCGGACAGGCGCCCCCCCGGAAGCAGTACTTC
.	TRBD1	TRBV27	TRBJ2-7	CASSLGGTGYREQYF	TGTGCCAGCAGTTTAGGTGGGACAGGGTACCGCGAGCAGTACTTC
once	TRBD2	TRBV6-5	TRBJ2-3	CASSSGTSGTDTQYF	TGTGCCAGCAGCTCCGGGACTAGCGGCACAGATACGCAGTATTTT
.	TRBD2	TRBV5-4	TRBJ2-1	CASSSSGPSYNEQFF	TGTGCCAGCAGCTCTAGCGGCCCCTCCTACAATGAGCAGTTCTTC
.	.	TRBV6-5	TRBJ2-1	CASAGTNSYNEQFF	TGTGCCAGCGCCGGGACGAACTCCTACAATGAGCAGTTCTTC
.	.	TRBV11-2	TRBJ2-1	CASSYTGEVEQFF	TGTGCCAGCAGCTATACAGGGGAGGTTGAGCAGTTCTTC
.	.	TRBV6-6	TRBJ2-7	CASSYIGGSYEQYF	TGTGCCAGCAGTTACATTGGGGGGTCCTACGAGCAGTACTTC
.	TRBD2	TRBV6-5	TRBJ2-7	CASSEGLAYEQYF	TGTGCCAGCAGTGAGGGACTAGCCTACGAGCAGTACTTC
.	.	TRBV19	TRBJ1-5	CASSIDRRGNQPQHF	TGTGCCAGTAGTATAGATCGCAGGGGCAATCAGCCCCAGCATTTT
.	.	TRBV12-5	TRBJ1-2	CASGSPNSETLYGYTF	TGTGCTAGTGGTTCACCAAATTCCGAGACGCTCTATGGCTACACCTTC
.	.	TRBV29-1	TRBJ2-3	CSVLPLGFTDTQYF	TGCAGCGTGCTACCCCTAGGGTTCACAGATACGCAGTATTTT
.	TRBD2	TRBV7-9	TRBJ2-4	CASSSFIAGAAKNIQYF	TGTGCCAGCAGCTCATTTATAGCGGGAGCAGCCAAAAACATTCAGTACTTC
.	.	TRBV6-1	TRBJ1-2	CASSVQGSDGYTF	TGTGCCAGCAGTGTACAGGGTTCGGATGGCTACACCTTC
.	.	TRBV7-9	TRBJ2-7	CASSLEPGAYEQYF	TGTGCCAGCAGCTTAGAACCAGGGGCCTACGAGCAGTACTTC
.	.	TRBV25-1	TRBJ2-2	CASSGVADTGELFF	TGTGCCAGCAGTGGAGTGGCAGACACCGGGGAGCTGTTTTTT
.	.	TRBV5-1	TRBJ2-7	CASSSGLFTYEQYF	TGCGCCAGCAGCTCAGGGCTGTTCACCTACGAGCAGTACTTC
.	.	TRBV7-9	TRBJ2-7	CASSGDSHPTYEQYF	TGTGCCAGCAGCGGAGACAGCCATCCGACCTACGAGCAGTACTTC